This is a list of T cell receptor beta chains from one sample in a study of blood T cell repertoires in COVID-19. The repertoire was sequenced with immunoSEQ multiplex PCR; TCRdb's copy has only in-frame clones and lacks some. In the table there are under 200,000 clones, 87% of which are singletons. Sequencing was carried out using peripheral blood. These receptor sequences come from a woman aged 60-75 years who had recovered from COVID-19. Each CDR3 is given with its conserved first and last residue. A D gene is named only where the DNA matches it firmly. Only part of the rows carry a size: once, few, many, or a class if the clone is expanded.

j_gene,d_gene,v_gene,abundance,CDR3aa,CDR3nt
TRBJ1-3,TRBD1,TRBV7-9,NA,CASSPSGGQNTIYF,TGTGCCAGCAGCCCTTCAGGGGGCCAGAACACCATATATTTT
TRBJ2-7,NA,TRBV12-3/TRBV12-4,NA,CASSLAYYEQYF,TGTGCCAGCAGTTTGGCTTACTACGAGCAGTACTTC
TRBJ1-2,TRBD1,TRBV19,NA,CATCPDRGVGGYTF,TGTGCCACCTGCCCGGACAGGGGCGTGGGTGGCTACACCTTC
TRBJ1-1,NA,TRBV7-3,NA,CASSLGSGMNTEAFF,TGTGCCAGCAGCTTAGGATCAGGGATGAACACTGAAGCTTTCTTT
TRBJ2-7,NA,TRBV28,NA,CASSLVIPGEEQYF,TGTGCCAGCAGTTTAGTGATACCCGGGGAAGAGCAGTACTTC
TRBJ2-7,TRBD2,TRBV28,NA,CASRLGGTSYEQYF,TGTGCCAGCAGGCTCGGGGGGACTTCCTACGAGCAGTACTTC
TRBJ1-5,NA,TRBV13,NA,CASRTAGSNQPQHF,TGTGCCAGCAGAACAGCCGGCAGCAATCAGCCCCAGCATTTT
TRBJ2-3,NA,TRBV6-9,NA,CAAAGGGAPGTDTQYF,TGTGCCGCGGCCGGTGGCGGGGCCCCTGGCACAGATACGCAGTATTTT
TRBJ1-1,TRBD1,TRBV7-6,NA,CASSLNRGRMNTEAFF,TGTGCCAGCAGCCTAAACAGGGGTCGCATGAACACTGAAGCTTTCTTT
TRBJ1-2,TRBD1,TRBV11-2,NA,CASSFDDRGRLGGYTF,TGTGCCAGCAGCTTCGACGACAGGGGGCGTTTGGGTGGCTACACCTTC
TRBJ1-2,TRBD1,TRBV28,NA,CASSGNTGGGRYYGYTF,TGTGCCAGCAGTGGGAATACAGGGGGCGGCCGCTACTATGGCTACACCTTC
TRBJ2-1,NA,TRBV6-4,NA,CASRPEFSSYNEQFF,TGTGCCAGCAGGCCTGAGTTTAGCTCCTACAATGAGCAGTTCTTC
TRBJ2-1,NA,TRBV6-5,few,CASRGSSSGYNEQFF,TGTGCCAGCAGGGGGAGTAGCAGTGGTTACAATGAGCAGTTCTTC
TRBJ2-7,NA,TRBV29-1,NA,CSVQQGPYEQYF,TGCAGCGTCCAACAGGGCCCCTACGAGCAGTACTTC
TRBJ2-5,TRBD1,TRBV18,NA,CASSLGTGPEETQYF,TGTGCCAGCTCACTCGGGACAGGGCCTGAGGAGACCCAGTACTTC
TRBJ1-5,TRBD1,TRBV5-1,NA,CASSLGAQGHGNQPQHF,TGCGCCAGCAGCTTAGGGGCACAGGGGCACGGCAATCAGCCCCAGCATTTT
TRBJ2-5,NA,TRBV6-6,NA,CASVPTGTQETQYF,TGTGCCAGCGTCCCGACAGGAACCCAAGAGACCCAGTACTTC
TRBJ1-1,NA,TRBV27,NA,CASSLLGPTNTEAFF,TGTGCCAGCAGTTTACTGGGGCCAACCAACACTGAAGCTTTCTTT
TRBJ1-2,NA,TRBV28,NA,CASVRESYGYTF,TGTGCCAGTGTACGAGAATCCTATGGCTACACCTTC
TRBJ2-5,NA,TRBV5-1,NA,CASSLGGRETQYF,TGCGCCAGCAGCTTGGGGGGGCGAGAGACCCAGTACTTC
TRBJ2-2,TRBD1,TRBV9,NA,CASSAQGAAGELFF,TGTGCCAGCAGCGCGCAGGGGGCGGCCGGGGAGCTGTTTTTT
TRBJ1-6,NA,TRBV12-3/TRBV12-4,few,CASSLAQGPLHF,TGTGCCAGCAGTTTAGCCCAGGGACCCCTCCACTTT
TRBJ2-2,NA,TRBV11-2,once,CASSPLRTEGALFF,TGTGCCAGCAGCCCCCTAAGGACGGAGGGCGCGCTGTTTTTT
TRBJ1-1,NA,TRBV11-3,few,CASSPGWNTEAFF,TGTGCCAGCAGCCCGGGGTGGAACACTGAAGCTTTCTTT
TRBJ1-2,TRBD1,TRBV4-2,NA,CASSEKQGTGALNGYTF,TGTGCCAGCAGCGAAAAACAGGGGACAGGAGCCCTAAATGGCTACACCTTC
TRBJ1-2,NA,TRBV19,NA,CASYDRSYGYTF,TGTGCCAGTTACGACAGGAGCTATGGCTACACCTTC
TRBJ2-1,TRBD1,TRBV7-6,NA,CASSPPGQVYLNEQFF,TGTGCCAGCAGCCCCCCGGGACAGGTGTACTTGAATGAGCAGTTCTTC